This TCR beta chain was documented in a study of blood T cell repertoires in COVID-19. Study summary: There were acute and convalescent COVID-19 samples, and they came from the United States, Italy and Spain. PBMCs, B-cell-depleted T cells, or T cells provided the cDNA or gDNA that made up the material.

Assay used: immunoSEQ multiplex PCR; TCRdb lists only in-frame clones, some missing. Counted here are about 160,000 clones, 75% to 85% occurring once; the ten biggest clones make up 11%. Per germline, CDR1 SGHRS and CDR2 YFSETQ. Unmatched junction bases numbered 2, after V lost 2 bases and J lost 2 bases. There are 15 residues in the CDR3. Sequencing was carried out using peripheral blood. The V call is TRBV5-1, the J call TRBJ2-3; TRBD2 agrees at 10 bases. The clonotype was recovered from a human donor in a cohort sampled during active COVID-19. DNA of the CDR3: TGCGCCAGCAGCTTTAGCGGGGGGCCCACAGATACGCAGTATTTT. Translating it yields CASSFSGGPTDTQYF.